The 4 T cell receptor beta chains reported below all come from one sample, sequenced in a study of cytomegalovirus exposure and HLA in healthy donors. PCR involved 60 Vbeta and 13 Jbeta primers. Method: immunoSEQ multiplex PCR; TCRdb's copy keeps in-frame clones and lacks some. This table holds 120,000 or so clones, around 83% found once. Material: PBMCs. These receptors were collected from a human donor in good health.

A few counts support this clone. This chain connects TRBV5-1 to TRBJ2-1; 12 nucleotides match TRBD1. With V trimmed by 4 bases and J by 9 bases, 5 bases remained unmatched. There are 14 residues in the CDR3. Germline lookup yields CDR1 SGHRS and CDR2 YFSETQ. CDR3 sequence: CASSDGTGGPEQFF. In DNA form, the CDR3 reads TGCGCCAGCAGCGACGGGACAGGGGGCCCTGAGCAGTTCTTC.

This clone came up a few times. The V call is TRBV6-1, the J call TRBJ1-1; D is uncertain. V lost 6 bases and J lost 0, with 11 bases in between. The CDR3 covers 14 residues. CDR1 is MNHNS and CDR2 is SASEGT in the germline V gene. The CDR3 is CASRGRELNTEAFF. CDR3 nucleotides: TGTGCCAGCAGGGGCCGGGAGTTGAACACTGAAGCTTTCTTT.

The J gene is TRBJ1-6, the V gene TRBV11-2; 7 bases fit TRBD1. The germline V gene encodes CDR1 SGHAT and CDR2 FQNNGV. The trim removed 5 bases at V and 5 bases at J, leaving 6 bases unmatched. The CDR3 extends over 15 amino acids. DNA of the CDR3: TGTGCCAGCAGCCTAATACAGGGGAATAATTCACCCCTCCACTTT. It encodes CASSLIQGNNSPLHF. Full variable domain (rest looked up from reference TRBV11-2 and TRBJ1-6): EAGVAQSPRYKIIEKRQSVAFWCNPISGHATLYWYQQILGQGPKLLIQFQNNGVVDDSQLPKDRFSAERLKGVDSTLKIQPAKLEDSAVYLCASSLIQGNNSPLHFGNGTRLTVT.

This clone appeared once. The V and J genes are TRBV5-1 and TRBJ2-5; D might be TRBD1 (5 bases). The better agreement between TRBJ2-7 and the DNA end casts doubt on the J call. The CDR3 consists of 13 residues. The V gene's germline CDR1 is SGHRS and CDR2 YFSETQ. The CDR3 DNA reads TGCGCCAGCAGTGACAGACCACTCTACGAGCAGTACTTC. Residues: CASSDRPLYEQYF.